At least ten counts were recorded for the clone carrying this T cell receptor beta chain. Its matching antigen is unknown. The use of a sample-barcoded 5' primer and a J-beta primer mix characterized a second PCR of 7 to 11 cycles. MiXCR was run by TCRdb on the 5' RACE reads, yielding one entry per CDR3 protein. This sample carries about 800,000 distinct CDR3 sequences, 58% of them seen once, and the ten largest clones take 22%. This record comes from a study of blood T cells in healthy people across ages. General study results and limits: CMV status of donors was not determined, possibly confounding expanded clonotype changes.

With 6 bases clipped from V and 6 bases from J, the junction kept 13 bases outside the gene matches. The length of the CDR3 is 14 residues. CDR1 and CDR2 from the germline V gene are DFQATT and SNEGSKA (reference sequence). Material for sequencing was blood. The chain has TRBV20-1 and TRBJ2-7; 8 nucleotides match TRBD2. The sequence came from a man between 25 and 39 years old in good health. CDR3 residues: CSALDGTSYGEQYF. CDR3 nucleotides: TGCAGTGCGCTGGACGGGACTAGTTATGGCGAGCAGTACTTC.